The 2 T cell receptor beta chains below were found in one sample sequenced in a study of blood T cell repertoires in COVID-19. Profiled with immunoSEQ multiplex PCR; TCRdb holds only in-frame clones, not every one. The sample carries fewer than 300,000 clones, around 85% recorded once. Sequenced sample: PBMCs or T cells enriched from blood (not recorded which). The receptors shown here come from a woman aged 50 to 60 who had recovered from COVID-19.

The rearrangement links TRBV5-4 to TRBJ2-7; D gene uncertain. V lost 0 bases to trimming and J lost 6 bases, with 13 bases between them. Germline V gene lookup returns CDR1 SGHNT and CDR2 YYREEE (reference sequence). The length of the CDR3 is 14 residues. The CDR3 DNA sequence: TGTGCCAGCAGCTTGGATGGCAGAGGTTCCGAGCAGTACTTC. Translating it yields CASSLDGRGSEQYF.

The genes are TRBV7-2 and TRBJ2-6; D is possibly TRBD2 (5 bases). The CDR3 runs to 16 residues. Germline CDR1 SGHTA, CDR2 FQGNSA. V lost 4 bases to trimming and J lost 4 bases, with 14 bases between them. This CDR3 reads CASSSLAIGGANVLTF. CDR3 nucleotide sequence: TGTGCCAGCAGCTCCTTAGCGATAGGAGGGGCCAACGTCCTGACTTTC.